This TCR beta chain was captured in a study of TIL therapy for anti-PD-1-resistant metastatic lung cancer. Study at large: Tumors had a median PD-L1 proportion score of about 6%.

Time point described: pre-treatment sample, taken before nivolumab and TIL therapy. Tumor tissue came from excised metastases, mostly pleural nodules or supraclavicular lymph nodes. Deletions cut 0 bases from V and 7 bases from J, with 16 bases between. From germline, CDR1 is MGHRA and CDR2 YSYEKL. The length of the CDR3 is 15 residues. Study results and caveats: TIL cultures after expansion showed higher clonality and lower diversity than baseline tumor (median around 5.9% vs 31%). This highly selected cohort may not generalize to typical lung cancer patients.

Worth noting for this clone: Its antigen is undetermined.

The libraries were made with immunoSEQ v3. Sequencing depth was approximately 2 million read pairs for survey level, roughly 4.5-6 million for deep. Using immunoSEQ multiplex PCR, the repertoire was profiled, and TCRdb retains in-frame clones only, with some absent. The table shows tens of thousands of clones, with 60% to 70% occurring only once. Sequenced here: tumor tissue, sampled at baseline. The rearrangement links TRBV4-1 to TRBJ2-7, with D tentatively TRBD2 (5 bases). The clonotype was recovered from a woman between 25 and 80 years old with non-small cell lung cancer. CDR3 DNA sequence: TGCGCCAGCAGCCAAGATGGGAGCGGCTTAGGGGAGCAGTACTTC. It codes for CASSQDGSGLGEQYF.